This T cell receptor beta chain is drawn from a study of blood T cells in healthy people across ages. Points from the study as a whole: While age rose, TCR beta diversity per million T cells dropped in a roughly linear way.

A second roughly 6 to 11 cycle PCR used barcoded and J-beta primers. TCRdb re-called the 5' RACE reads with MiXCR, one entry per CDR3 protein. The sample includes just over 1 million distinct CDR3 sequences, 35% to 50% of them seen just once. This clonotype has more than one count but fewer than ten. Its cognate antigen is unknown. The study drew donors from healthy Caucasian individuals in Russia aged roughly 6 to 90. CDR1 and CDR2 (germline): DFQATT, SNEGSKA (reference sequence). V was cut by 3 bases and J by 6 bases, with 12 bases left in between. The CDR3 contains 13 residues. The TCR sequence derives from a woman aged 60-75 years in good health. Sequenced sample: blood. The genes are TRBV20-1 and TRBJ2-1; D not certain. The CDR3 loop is CSASGATPNEQFF. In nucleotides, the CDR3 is TGCAGTGCTAGCGGAGCCACCCCCAATGAGCAGTTCTTC.